The 16 T cell receptor beta chains given below trace back to one sample, sequenced in a study of identical twins. TCRdb re-called the 5' RACE reads with MiXCR, one entry per CDR3 protein. The profile covers nearly 200,000 distinct CDR3 sequences, with about 15% appearing a single time and 35% to 45% taken by the ten largest. These data were likewise used in another study, on T cells expressing NK-cell markers.

The sequencing sample was made of CD8+ T cells sorted from blood. These receptors were obtained from a woman younger than 30 in good health.

This clonotype occurred a few times. The genes are TRBV6-2 or TRBV6-3 and TRBJ1-2, with no clear D. The germline V and J ends were trimmed by 5 bases and 6 bases, with 13 bases remaining between them. CDR1 is MNHEY, CDR2 SVGEGT, per germline. The CDR3 contains 13 residues. The CDR3 DNA is TGTGCCAGCAGTGCCGGTTGGCCCAATGGCTACACCTTC. It encodes CASSAGWPNGYTF.

V is TRBV10-1 and J is TRBJ2-7; 9 bases line up with TRBD1. Trimming took 4 bases from V and 5 from J; bases not matched to a gene: 9. Germline V CDR1 and CDR2: WNHNN, SYGVQD (reference sequence). There are 15 residues in the CDR3. This chain's CDR3 is CASSGLWTGDNEQYF. CDR3 coding DNA: TGCGCCAGCAGTGGATTATGGACAGGGGACAACGAGCAGTACTTC.

The chain has TRBV11-2 and TRBJ2-3; 8 bases agree with TRBD2. CDR3 length: 16 residues. Germline CDR1 reads SGHAT; CDR2 reads FQNNGV. V trimming: 1 base; J trimming: 2 bases; junction bases outside the gene matches: 5. The DNA for the CDR3 is TGTGCCAGCAGCTTAGGATCGGGACTAGTCACAGATACGCAGTATTTT. As protein: CASSLGSGLVTDTQYF.

V is TRBV11-2 and J is TRBJ2-1, with 7 bases lining up with TRBD2. Germline lookup yields CDR1 SGHAT and CDR2 FQNNGV. The trim removed 4 bases at V and 7 bases at J, leaving 13 bases unmatched. This CDR3 has 16 residues. The CDR3 is CASSSFLSGNLNEQFF. Written as DNA, the CDR3 is TGTGCCAGCAGCTCCTTTCTGAGCGGGAACCTAAATGAGCAGTTCTTC.

The V gene is TRBV10-3, the J gene TRBJ1-2; D is unresolved. V lost 0 bases and J 7 bases, leaving 3 bases between the germline ends. This CDR3 comprises 11 residues. Germline-derived CDR1 and CDR2 are ENHRY and SYGVKD. In DNA form, the CDR3 reads TGTGCCATCAGTGAGTCGGGTGGCTACACCTTC. Its translation is CAISESGGYTF.

This clonotype occurred a few times. The CDR3, as DNA: TGTGCCAGCAGCGTAATCCTAGCGTCCCACAATGAGCAGTTCTTC. Translation: CASSVILASHNEQFF. The V gene is TRBV7-9, the J gene TRBJ2-1; TRBD2 might be the D (6 bases). Germline assignment: CDR1 SEHNR and CDR2 FQNEAQ (reference sequence). With 5 bases removed from V and 5 bases from J, the gap between germline ends came to 16 bases. This CDR3 has 15 amino acids.

The chain employs TRBV20-1 and TRBJ2-7, with 9 bases lining up with TRBD2. There are 16 residues in the CDR3. In germline, CDR1 is DFQATT, CDR2 SNEGSKA (reference sequence). Trimming removed 5 bases from V and 4 bases from J; junction bases left unmatched: 15. CDR3 sequence (DNA): TGCAGTGCTCCTTTTTGGGGGCAGCGGGAGGATTACGAGCAGTACTTC. This gives the protein CSAPFWGQREDYEQYF.

The gene calls are TRBV12-3 or TRBV12-4 and TRBJ2-4; a weak D match, TRBD1 (7 bases). CDR3 length: 14 amino acids. Deletions cut 2 bases from V and 3 bases from J, with 8 bases between. CDR3 nucleotides: TGTGCCAGCAGTTTACAGGGGGGCAAAAACATTCAGTACTTC. Translation gives CASSLQGGKNIQYF.

The chain employs TRBV6-1 and TRBJ2-7; D might be TRBD1 (5 bases). The V end lost 6 bases, the J end lost 5 bases, and 17 bases lay between the germline ends. Germline CDR1 is MNHNS and CDR2 is SASEGT. The CDR3 spans 14 residues. CDR3 sequence (DNA): TGTGCCAGCAGCCACCCAGACAGTACCCACGAGCAGTACTTC. Protein sequence: CASSHPDSTHEQYF.

The table lists this clonotype with a few counts. The chain uses TRBV15 and TRBJ2-1, with a tentative D call TRBD1 (5 bases). The ends were cut back, 4 bases at V and 0 bases at J, with 10 bases in the middle. Per germline, CDR1 LNHNV and CDR2 YYDKDF (reference sequence). This CDR3 has 15 residues. CDR3 nucleotides: TGTGCCACCAGCAACAGGAAGAGCTCCTACAATGAGCAGTTCTTC. This translates into CATSNRKSSYNEQFF.

This clonotype was recorded a few times. V gene TRBV29-1 combines with J gene TRBJ2-5; D gene uncertain. V was shortened by 1 base and J by 0 bases, with 3 bases between the two germline ends. CDR3 length: 12 residues. Per the germline V gene, CDR1 is SQVTM and CDR2 is ANQGSEA. For the CDR3, the DNA is TGCAGCGTTGAAGGGAACCAAGAGACCCAGTACTTC. It yields the protein CSVEGNQETQYF. Combining the CDR3 with reference TRBV29-1 and TRBJ2-5 gives the whole variable domain SAVISQKPSRDICQRGTSLTIQCQVDSQVTMMFWYRQQPGQSLTLIATANQGSEATYESGFVIDKFPISRPNLTFSTLTVSNMSPEDSSIYLCSVEGNQETQYFGPGTRLLVL.

This clonotype has a handful of counts. The V gene is TRBV20-1, the J gene TRBJ2-7; D is uncertain. Germline V gives CDR1 DFQATT, CDR2 SNEGSKA (reference sequence). V was pared by 3 bases and J by 2 bases, with 8 bases between. The CDR3 contains 12 residues. The CDR3 DNA reads TGCAGTGCTAGTGCGGTTACCTACGAGCAGTACTTC. Its protein is CSASAVTYEQYF.

This clonotype was found a few times. The chain uses TRBV19 and TRBJ1-2; D might be TRBD1 (6 bases). This CDR3 comprises 13 residues. V lost 5 bases to trimming and J lost 8 bases, with 15 bases between them. Germline V lookup: CDR1 LNHDA, CDR2 SQIVND (reference sequence). In DNA, the CDR3 is TGTGCCAGTAGTCCTGACAGGCATCGGGGCTACACCTTC. Amino acid sequence: CASSPDRHRGYTF.

The chain combines TRBV5-6 with TRBJ2-7; D is uncertain. This CDR3 region has 11 residues. Trimming left V 4 bases short and J 6 bases short, with 8 bases between. CDR1 and CDR2 from the germline V gene are SGHDT and YYEEEE. The CDR3 sequence is CASSEASEQYF. The CDR3, as DNA: TGTGCCAGCAGCGAGGCCAGCGAGCAGTACTTC.

This clonotype was found a few times. This chain links TRBV6-1 with TRBJ1-2; 9 bases map to TRBD1. This CDR3 is built from 13 residues. Looked up from germline, CDR1 is MNHNS and CDR2 is SASEGT. V shed 7 bases and J 8 bases; nucleotides not matched to a gene: 8. CDR3 loop: CASNLQGAEGYTF. CDR3 DNA: TGTGCCAGCAACCTACAGGGGGCGGAGGGCTACACCTTC.

This clonotype was recorded a few times. The chain is built from TRBV29-1 and TRBJ2-1, with 9 bases that match TRBD2. Trimming cost V 5 bases and J 9 bases; bases outside gene matches: 8. This CDR3 is 13 amino acids long. Germline lookup yields CDR1 SQVTM and CDR2 ANQGSEA. The CDR3 bases are TGCAGCGTTCCCGGGACTAGCTCCCTTGAGCAGTTCTTC. As protein: CSVPGTSSLEQFF.